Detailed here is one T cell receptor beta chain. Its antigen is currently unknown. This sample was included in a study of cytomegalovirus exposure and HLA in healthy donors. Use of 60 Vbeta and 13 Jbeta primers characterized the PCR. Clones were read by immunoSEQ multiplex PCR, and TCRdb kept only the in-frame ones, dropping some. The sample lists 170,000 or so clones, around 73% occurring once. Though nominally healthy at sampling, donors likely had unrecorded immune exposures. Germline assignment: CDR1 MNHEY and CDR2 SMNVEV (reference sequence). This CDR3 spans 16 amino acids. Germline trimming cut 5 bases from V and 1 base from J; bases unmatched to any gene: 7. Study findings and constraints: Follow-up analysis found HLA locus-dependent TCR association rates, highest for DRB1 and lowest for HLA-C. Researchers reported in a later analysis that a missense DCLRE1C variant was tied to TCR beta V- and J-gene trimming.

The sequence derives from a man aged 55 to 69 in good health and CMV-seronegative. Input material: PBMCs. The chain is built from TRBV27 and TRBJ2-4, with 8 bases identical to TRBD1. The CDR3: CASSLSWTGAKNIQYF. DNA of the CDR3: TGTGCCAGCAGTCTCTCCTGGACAGGGGCCAAAAACATTCAGTACTTC.